Below, 2 T cell receptor beta chains from the same sample are listed, as sequenced in a study of blood T cell repertoires in COVID-19 (dated by TCRdb to about 2020). Receptors were amplified or captured by the immunoSEQ multiplex PCR assay. What TCRdb holds here is the immuneACCESS table cut down to in-frame rearrangements. Part of the clones is not present; checked against another copy, under half of the missing clones reflect an unresolved V gene, and the others are unexplained. The sample records a few hundred thousand clones, 80% to 95% of which are singletons. The ten largest clones take up under 3% of the sample. Sequenced material: peripheral blood. These receptors were taken from a person between 18 and 35 years old with COVID-19, enrolled during active disease.

Points on this clone: This sample also contains other DNA sequences that code for the same CDR3. DNA for the CDR3: TGTGCCAGCAGTTTATCAGGGGGTACAACCTACGAGCAGTACTTC. Its translation is CASSLSGGTTYEQYF. The chain has TRBV27 and TRBJ2-7; TRBD1 might be the D (6 bases). The CDR3 loop spans 15 amino acids. CDR1 MNHEY and CDR2 SMNVEV come from the germline V gene (reference sequence). V lost 0 bases to trimming and J lost 2 bases, with 11 bases between them.

This chain joins TRBV4-1 and TRBJ2-1; 11 bases are a match to TRBD2. Trimming removed 4 bases from V and 6 bases from J; junction bases left unmatched: 5. Germline CDR1 is MGHRA and CDR2 is YSYEKL. The CDR3 covers 15 residues. The CDR3 nucleotides are TGCGCCAGCAGCCCTGGACTAGCGGGCTCCAATGAGCAGTTCTTC. Protein: CASSPGLAGSNEQFF.